This TCR beta chain was found in a study of cytomegalovirus exposure and HLA in healthy donors. This CDR3 region has 14 residues. Germline V lookup: CDR1 LNHNV, CDR2 YYDKDF (reference sequence). V was shortened by 7 bases and J by 8 bases, with 17 bases between the two germline ends. This PCR relied on a set of 60 Vbeta primers and 13 Jbeta primers. The protocol was immunoSEQ multiplex PCR, while the TCRdb copy is restricted to in-frame clones and leaves out a portion. In the table there are roughly 190,000 clones, approximately 80% of which are singletons. The TCR comes from a woman aged 50 to 65 in good health and CMV-seropositive. This chain joins TRBV15 and TRBJ1-4; D may be TRBD1 (6 bases). Sample: PBMCs. The CDR3 DNA is TGTGCCACCAACCCTGGACAGAGTGTGGAAAAACTGTTTTTT. Translating gives CATNPGQSVEKLFF.